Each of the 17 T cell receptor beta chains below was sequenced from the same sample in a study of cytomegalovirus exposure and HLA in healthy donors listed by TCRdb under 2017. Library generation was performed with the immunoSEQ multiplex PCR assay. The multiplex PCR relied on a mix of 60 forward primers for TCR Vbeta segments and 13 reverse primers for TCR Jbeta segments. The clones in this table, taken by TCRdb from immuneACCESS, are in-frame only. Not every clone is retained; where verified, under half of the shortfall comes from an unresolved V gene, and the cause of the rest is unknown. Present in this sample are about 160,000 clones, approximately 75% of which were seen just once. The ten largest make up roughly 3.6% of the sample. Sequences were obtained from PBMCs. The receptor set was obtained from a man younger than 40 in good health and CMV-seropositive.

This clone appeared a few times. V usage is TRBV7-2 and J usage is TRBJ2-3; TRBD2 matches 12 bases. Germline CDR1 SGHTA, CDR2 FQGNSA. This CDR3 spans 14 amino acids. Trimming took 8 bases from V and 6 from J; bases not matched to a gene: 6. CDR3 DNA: TGTGCCAGCGGGGCTAGCGGGGGGGTTGATACGCAGTATTTT. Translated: CASGASGGVDTQYF.

CDR3 sequence: CASSNWAIGQGGTEAFF. The CDR3 nucleotides read TGTGCCAGCAGCAACTGGGCGATAGGACAGGGAGGAACTGAAGCTTTCTTT. This chain links TRBV28 with TRBJ1-1, with 8 nucleotides matching TRBD1. The CDR3 is made up of 17 amino acids. V lost 6 bases and J lost 5; bases outside the gene matches: 17. CDR1 is MDHEN and CDR2 is SYDVKM in the germline V gene.

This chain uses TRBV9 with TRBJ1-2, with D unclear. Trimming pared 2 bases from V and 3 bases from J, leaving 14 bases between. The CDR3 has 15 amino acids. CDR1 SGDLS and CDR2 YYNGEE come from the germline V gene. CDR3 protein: CASSVTDSADYGYTF. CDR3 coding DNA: TGTGCCAGCAGCGTCACGGATAGCGCCGACTATGGCTACACCTTC.

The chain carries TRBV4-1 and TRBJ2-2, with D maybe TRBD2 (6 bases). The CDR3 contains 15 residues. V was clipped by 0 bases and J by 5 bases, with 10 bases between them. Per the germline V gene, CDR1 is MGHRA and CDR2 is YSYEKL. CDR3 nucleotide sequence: TGCGCCAGCAGCCAAGATTCTCGGGGGACCGGGGAGCTGTTTTTT. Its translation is CASSQDSRGTGELFF.

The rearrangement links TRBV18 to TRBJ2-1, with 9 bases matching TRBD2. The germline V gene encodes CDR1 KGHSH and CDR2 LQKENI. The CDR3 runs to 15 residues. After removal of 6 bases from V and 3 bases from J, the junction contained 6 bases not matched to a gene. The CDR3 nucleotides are TGTGCCAGCTCGCAAGGCGGGGGGGTCTACAATGAGCAGTTCTTC. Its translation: CASSQGGGVYNEQFF. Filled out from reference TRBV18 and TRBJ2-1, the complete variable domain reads NAGVMQNPRHLVRRRGQEARLRCSPMKGHSHVYWYRQLPEEGLKFMVYLQKENIIDESGMPKERFSAEFPKEGPSILRIQQVVRGDSAAYFCASSQGGGVYNEQFFGPGTRLTVL.

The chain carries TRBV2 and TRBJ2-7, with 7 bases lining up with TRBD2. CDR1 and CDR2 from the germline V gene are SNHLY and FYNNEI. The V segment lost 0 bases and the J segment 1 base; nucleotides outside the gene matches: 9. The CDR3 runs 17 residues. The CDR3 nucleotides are TGTGCCAGCAGTGAAGCGCTCAGCCCTAGCGGTTCCTACGAGCAGTACTTC. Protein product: CASSEALSPSGSYEQYF.

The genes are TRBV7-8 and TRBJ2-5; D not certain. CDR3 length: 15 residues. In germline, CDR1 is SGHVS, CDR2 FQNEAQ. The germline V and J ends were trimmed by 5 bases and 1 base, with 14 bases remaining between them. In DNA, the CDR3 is TGTGCCAGCAGCCTAGACCGGGTCCTCCAAGAGACCCAGTACTTC. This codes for CASSLDRVLQETQYF.

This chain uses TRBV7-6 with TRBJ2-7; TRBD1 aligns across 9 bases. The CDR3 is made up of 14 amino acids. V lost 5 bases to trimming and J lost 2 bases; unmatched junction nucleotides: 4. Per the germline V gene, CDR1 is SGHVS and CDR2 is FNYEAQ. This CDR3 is CASSLDRGAYEQYF. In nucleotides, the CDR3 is TGTGCCAGCAGCCTCGACAGGGGGGCCTACGAGCAGTACTTC.

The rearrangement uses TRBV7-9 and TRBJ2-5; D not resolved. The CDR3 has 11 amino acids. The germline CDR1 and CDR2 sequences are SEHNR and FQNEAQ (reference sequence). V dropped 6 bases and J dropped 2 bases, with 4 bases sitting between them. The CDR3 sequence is CASSQQETQYF. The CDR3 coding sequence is TGTGCCAGCAGTCAACAAGAGACCCAGTACTTC.

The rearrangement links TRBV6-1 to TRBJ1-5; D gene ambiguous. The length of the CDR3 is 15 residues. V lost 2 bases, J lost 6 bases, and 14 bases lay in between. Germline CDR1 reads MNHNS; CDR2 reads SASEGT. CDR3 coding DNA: TGTGCCAGCAGTGAAAGACGAGGGTCTGGTCAGCCCCAGCATTTT. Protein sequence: CASSERRGSGQPQHF.

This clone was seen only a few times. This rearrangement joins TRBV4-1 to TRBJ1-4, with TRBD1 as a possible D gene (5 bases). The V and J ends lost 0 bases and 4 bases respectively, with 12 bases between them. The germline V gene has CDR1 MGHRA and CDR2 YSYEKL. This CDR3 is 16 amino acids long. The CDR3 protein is CASSQERQGSNEKLFF. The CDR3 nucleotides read TGCGCCAGCAGCCAAGAGAGGCAGGGCAGTAATGAAAAACTGTTTTTT.

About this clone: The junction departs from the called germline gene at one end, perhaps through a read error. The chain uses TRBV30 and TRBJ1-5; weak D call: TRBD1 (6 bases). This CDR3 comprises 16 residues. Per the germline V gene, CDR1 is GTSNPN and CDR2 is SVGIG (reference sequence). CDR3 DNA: TGTGCTTGGAGTGTGGTCAGGGGCCAAAGCAATCAGCCCCAGCATTTT. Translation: CAWSVVRGQSNQPQHF.

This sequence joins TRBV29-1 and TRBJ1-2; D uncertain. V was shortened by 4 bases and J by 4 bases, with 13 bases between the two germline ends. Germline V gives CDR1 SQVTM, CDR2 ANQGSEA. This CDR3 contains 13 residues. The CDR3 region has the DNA TGCAGCGTTGTCCACTCCACGGGCTATGGCTACACCTTC. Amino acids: CSVVHSTGYGYTF. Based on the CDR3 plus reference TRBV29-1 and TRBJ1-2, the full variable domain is SAVISQKPSRDICQRGTSLTIQCQVDSQVTMMFWYRQQPGQSLTLIATANQGSEATYESGFVIDKFPISRPNLTFSTLTVSNMSPEDSSIYLCSVVHSTGYGYTFGSGTRLTVV.

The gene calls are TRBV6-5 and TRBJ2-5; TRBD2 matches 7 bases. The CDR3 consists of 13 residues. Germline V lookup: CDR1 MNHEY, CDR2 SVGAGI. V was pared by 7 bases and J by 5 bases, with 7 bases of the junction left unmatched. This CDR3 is CASTNSGAETQYF. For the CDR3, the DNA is TGTGCCAGCACCAACAGCGGGGCGGAGACCCAGTACTTC.

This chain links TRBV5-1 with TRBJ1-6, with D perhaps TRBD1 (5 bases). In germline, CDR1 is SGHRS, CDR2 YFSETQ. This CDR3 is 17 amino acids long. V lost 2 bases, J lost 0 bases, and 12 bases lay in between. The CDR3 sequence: CASSLDSPPSYNSPLHF. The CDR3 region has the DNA TGCGCCAGCAGCTTAGACAGCCCCCCCTCCTATAATTCACCCCTCCACTTT. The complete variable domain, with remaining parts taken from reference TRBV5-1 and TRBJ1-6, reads KAGVTQTPRYLIKTRGQQVTLSCSPISGHRSVSWYQQTPGQGLQFLFEYFSETQRNKGNFPGRFSGRQFSNSRSEMNVSTLELGDSALYLCASSLDSPPSYNSPLHFGNGTRLTVT.

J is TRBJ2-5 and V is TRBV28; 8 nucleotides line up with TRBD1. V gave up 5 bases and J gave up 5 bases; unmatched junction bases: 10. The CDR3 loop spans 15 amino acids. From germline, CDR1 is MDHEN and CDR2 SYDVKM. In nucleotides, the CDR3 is TGTGCCAGCAGTCTGGGGGCAGGGGGCAGGGAGACCCAGTACTTC. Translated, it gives CASSLGAGGRETQYF.

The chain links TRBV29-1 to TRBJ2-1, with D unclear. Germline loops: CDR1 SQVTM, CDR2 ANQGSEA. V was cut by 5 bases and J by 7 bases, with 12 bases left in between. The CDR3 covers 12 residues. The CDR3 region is CSVITGENEQFF. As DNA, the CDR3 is TGCAGCGTTATTACTGGTGAGAATGAGCAGTTCTTC.